The source of this T cell receptor beta chain is a study of T cells in women clearing cervical HPV infection. HPV was found by MY09/MY11 PCR and dot-blot genotyping. Study-wide points: Repertoire richness, not evenness, was significantly elevated in CIN3+ cases versus controls.

Using immunoSEQ multiplex PCR, the repertoire was profiled, and TCRdb retains in-frame clones only, with some absent. The table for this sample gives some 23,000 clones. Note on this clone: What it binds is not known. The sequenced fragment ends 3 residues before the CDR3 boundary, so the rest is inferred from the germline J gene.

Germline V gene lookup returns CDR1 MNHNS and CDR2 SASEGT. This CDR3 spans 16 amino acids. Deletions cut 3 bases from V and 3 bases from J, with 15 bases between. Sequenced input: blood buffy coat. The rearrangement links TRBV6-1 to TRBJ2-1, with D possibly matching TRBD2 (5 bases). The receptor was isolated from a woman between 18 and 69 years old with a cervical HPV16 infection that either progressed to CIN3+ or cleared (not recorded which). The CDR3 DNA, read in part, is TGTGCCAGCAGTGATGAGGGTAGTTGGATCTACAATGAG. Its translation: CASSDEGSWIYNE. The whole CDR3 protein reads CASSDEGSWIYNEQFF.